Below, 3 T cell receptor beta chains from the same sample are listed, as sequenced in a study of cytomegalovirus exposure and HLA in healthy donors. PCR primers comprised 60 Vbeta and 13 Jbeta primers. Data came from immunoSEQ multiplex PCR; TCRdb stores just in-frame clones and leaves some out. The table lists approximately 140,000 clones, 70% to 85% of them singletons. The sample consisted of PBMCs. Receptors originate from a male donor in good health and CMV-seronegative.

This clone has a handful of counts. In nucleotides, the CDR3 is TGTGCCAGCAGTGAAGGCAGGGCCACCGGGGAGCTGTTTTTT. Amino acid sequence: CASSEGRATGELFF. The chain joins TRBV6-1 to TRBJ2-2; TRBD1 might be the D (5 bases). This CDR3 has 14 amino acids. V was cut by 1 base and J by 4 bases, with 7 bases left in between. The germline gives CDR1 MNHNS, CDR2 SASEGT.

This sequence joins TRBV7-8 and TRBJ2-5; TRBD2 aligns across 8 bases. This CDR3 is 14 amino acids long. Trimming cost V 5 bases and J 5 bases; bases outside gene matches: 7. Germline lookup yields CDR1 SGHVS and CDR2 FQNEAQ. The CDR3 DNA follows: TGTGCCAGCAGCCCGACTAGCGTTGGGGAGACCCAGTACTTC. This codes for CASSPTSVGETQYF. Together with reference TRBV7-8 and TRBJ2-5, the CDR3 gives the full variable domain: GAGVSQSPRYKVAKRGQDVALRCDPISGHVSLFWYQQALGQGPEFLTYFQNEAQLDKSGLPSDRFFAERPEGSVSTLKIQRTQQEDSAVYLCASSPTSVGETQYFGPGTRLLVL.

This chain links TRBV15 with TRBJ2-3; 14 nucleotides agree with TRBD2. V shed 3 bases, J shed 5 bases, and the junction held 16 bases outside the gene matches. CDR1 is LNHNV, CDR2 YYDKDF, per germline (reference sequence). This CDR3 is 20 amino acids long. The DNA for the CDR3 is TGTGCCACCAGCAGTGGCTACCTCGAGACTAGCGGGAGGGGGGGAGATACGCAGTATTTT. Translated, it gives CATSSGYLETSGRGGDTQYF. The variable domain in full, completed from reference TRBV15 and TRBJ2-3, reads DAMVIQNPRYQVTQFGKPVTLSCSQTLNHNVMYWYQQKSSQAPKLLFHYYDKDFNNEADTPDNFQSRRPNTSFCFLDIRSPGLGDTAMYLCATSSGYLETSGRGGDTQYFGPGTRLTVL.